The clone carrying this TCR beta chain appeared a few times. As yet, its antigen is unknown. This sample was taken from a study of T cells in Graves' hyperthyroidism and ophthalmopathy. General study findings and limits: Stable hyperthyroidism and ophthalmopathy were separated using 13 V-J signatures. Onset of ophthalmopathy came a median approximately 6.5 months after the model predicted it. Most clonotypes expanded in the thyroid (above 0.001) were also present in blood.

V gave up 8 bases and J gave up 8 bases, with 9 bases separating them. This CDR3 spans 10 amino acids. Looked up from germline, CDR1 is LNHDA and CDR2 is SQIVND (reference sequence). Investigators excluded patients with uncontrolled infection, other autoimmune disease, pregnancy or lactation. It was RNA transcripts that yielded the amplified TCR beta CDR3 regions. The TCR CDR3 first-round RT-PCR relied on the HTBI primer set. One entry per CDR3 protein results from TCRdb running MiXCR on the multiplex PCR reads. Among roughly 500,000 distinct CDR3 sequences listed, over 45% were seen once. The sample comprised peripheral blood or thyroid tissue (not recorded which). The source is an adult woman with Graves' disease, either hyperthyroidism or ophthalmopathy (not recorded which). The chain couples TRBV19 to TRBJ1-2; D gene uncertain. CDR3 residues: CASGLLGYTF. CDR3 nucleotides: TGTGCCAGTGGCTTACTCGGCTACACCTTC.